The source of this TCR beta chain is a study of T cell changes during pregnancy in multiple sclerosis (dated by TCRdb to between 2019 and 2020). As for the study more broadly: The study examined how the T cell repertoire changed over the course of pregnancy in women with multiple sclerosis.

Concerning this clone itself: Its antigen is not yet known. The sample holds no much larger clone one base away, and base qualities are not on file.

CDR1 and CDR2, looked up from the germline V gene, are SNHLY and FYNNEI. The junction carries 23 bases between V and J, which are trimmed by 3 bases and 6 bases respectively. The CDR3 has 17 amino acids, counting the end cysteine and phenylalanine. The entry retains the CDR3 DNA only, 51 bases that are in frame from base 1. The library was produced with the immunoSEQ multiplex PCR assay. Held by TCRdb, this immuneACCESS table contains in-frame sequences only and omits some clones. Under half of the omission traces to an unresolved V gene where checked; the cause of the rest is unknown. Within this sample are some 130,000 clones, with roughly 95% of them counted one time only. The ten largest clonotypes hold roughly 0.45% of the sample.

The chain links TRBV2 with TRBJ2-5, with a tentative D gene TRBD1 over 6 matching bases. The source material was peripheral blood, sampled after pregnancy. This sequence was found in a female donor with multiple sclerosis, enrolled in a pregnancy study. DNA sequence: TGTGCCAGCAGTGATCCCTGGCAGGCCCAGTGGGGGCAGACCCAGTACTTC. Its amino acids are CASSDPWQAQWGQTQYF.